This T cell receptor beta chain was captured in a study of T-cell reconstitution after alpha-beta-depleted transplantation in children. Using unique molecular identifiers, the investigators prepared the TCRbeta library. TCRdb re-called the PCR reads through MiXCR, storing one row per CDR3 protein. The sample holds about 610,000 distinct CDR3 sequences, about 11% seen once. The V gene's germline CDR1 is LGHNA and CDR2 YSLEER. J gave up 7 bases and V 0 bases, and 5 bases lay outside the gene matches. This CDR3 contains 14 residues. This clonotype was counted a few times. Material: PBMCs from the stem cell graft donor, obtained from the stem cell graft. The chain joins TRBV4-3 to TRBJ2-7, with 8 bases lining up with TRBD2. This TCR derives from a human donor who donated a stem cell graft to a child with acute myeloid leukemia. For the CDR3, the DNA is TGCGCCAGCAGCCAAGAGGGACTAGGAGAGGAGCAGTACTTC. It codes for CASSQEGLGEEQYF.